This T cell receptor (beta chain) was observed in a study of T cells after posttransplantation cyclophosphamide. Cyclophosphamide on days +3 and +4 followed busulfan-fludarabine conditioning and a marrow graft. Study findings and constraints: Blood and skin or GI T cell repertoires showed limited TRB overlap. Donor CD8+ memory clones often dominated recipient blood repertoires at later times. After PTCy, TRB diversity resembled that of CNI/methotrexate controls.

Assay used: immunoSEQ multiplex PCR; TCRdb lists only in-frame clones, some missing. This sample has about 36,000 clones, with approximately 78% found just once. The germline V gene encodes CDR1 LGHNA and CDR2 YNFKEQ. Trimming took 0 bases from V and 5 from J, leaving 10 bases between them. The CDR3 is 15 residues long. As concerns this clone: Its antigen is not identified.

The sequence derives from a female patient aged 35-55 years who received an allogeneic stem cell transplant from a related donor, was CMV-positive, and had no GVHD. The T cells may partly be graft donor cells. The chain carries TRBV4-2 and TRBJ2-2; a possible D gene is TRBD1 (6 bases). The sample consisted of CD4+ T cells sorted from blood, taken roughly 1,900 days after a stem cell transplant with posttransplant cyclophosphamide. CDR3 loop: CASSQEGQGTGELFF. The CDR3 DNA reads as TGTGCCAGCAGCCAAGAGGGTCAGGGGACCGGGGAGCTGTTTTTT.